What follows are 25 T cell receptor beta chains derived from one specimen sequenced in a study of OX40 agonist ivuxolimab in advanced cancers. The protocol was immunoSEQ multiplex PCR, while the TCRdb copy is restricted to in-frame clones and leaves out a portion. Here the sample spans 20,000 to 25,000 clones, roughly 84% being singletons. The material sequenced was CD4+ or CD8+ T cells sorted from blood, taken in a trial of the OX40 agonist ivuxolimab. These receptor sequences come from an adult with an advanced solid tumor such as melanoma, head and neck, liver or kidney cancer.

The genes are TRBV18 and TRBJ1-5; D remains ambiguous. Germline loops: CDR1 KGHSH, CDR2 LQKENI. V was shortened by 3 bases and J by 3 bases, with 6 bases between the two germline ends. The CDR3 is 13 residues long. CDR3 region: CASSPSINQPQHF. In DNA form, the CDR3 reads TGTGCCAGCTCACCCAGTATCAATCAGCCCCAGCATTTT.

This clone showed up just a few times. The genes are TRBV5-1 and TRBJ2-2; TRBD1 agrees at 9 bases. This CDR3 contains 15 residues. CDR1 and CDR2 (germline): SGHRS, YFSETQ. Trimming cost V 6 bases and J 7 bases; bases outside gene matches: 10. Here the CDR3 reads CASNNRTGGFGELFF. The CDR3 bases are TGCGCCAGCAACAACCGAACAGGGGGCTTCGGGGAGCTGTTTTTT.

The CDR3 nucleotides are TGTGCCAGCTCACCACTAACAGGCCGAGAAGAAAAACTGTTTTTT. It translates to CASSPLTGREEKLFF. The V call is TRBV18, the J call TRBJ1-4, with TRBD1 as a possible D gene (5 bases). Trimming shortened V by 1 base and J by 8 bases, and 14 bases separated the two germline ends. The CDR3 totals 15 residues. Germline CDR1 reads KGHSH; CDR2 reads LQKENI.

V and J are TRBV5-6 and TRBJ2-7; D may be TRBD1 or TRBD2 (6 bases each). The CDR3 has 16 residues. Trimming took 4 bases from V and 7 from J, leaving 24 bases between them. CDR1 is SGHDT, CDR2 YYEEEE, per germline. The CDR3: CASSPNRQEGPTEQYF. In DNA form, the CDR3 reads TGTGCCAGCAGCCCAAACCGACAGGAGGGTCCTACGGAGCAGTACTTC.

CDR3 region: CASRLVRRLRIDYGYTF. Written as DNA, the CDR3 is TGTGCAAGTCGCTTAGTCCGTCGACTACGGATTGACTATGGCTACACCTTC. V is TRBV12-2 and J is TRBJ1-2. TRBV12-2 is deemed a pseudogene. The CDR3 spans 17 residues.

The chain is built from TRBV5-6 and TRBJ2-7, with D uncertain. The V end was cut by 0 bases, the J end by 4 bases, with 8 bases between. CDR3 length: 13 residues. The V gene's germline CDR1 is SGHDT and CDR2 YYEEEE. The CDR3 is CASSLDRTYEQYF. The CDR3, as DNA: TGTGCCAGCAGCTTGGACAGAACTTACGAGCAGTACTTC.

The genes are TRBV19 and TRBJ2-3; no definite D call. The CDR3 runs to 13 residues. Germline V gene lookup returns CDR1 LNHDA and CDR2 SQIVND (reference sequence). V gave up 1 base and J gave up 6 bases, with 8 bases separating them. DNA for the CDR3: TGTGCCAGTAGTATAGGGGTGTCGGATACGCAGTATTTT. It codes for CASSIGVSDTQYF.

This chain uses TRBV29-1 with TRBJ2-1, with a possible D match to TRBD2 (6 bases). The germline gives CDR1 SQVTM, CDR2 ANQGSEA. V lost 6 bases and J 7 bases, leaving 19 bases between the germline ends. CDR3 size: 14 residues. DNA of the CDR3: TGCAGCGTAGGGCCGATAGGGGAGGCTAATGAGCAGTTCTTC. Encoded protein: CSVGPIGEANEQFF.

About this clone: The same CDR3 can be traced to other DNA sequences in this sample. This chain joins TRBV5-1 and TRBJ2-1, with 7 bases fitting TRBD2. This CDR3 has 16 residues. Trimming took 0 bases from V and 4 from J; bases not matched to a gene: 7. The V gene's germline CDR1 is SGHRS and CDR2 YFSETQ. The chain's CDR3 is CASSLEGASGYNEQFF. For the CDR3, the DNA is TGCGCCAGCAGCTTGGAAGGCGCTAGCGGTTACAATGAGCAGTTCTTC.

The CDR3 sequence: CASSLSGQGETQYF. CDR3 DNA sequence: TGTGCCAGCAGCTTATCGGGACAGGGGGAGACCCAGTACTTC. This chain links TRBV7-3 with TRBJ2-5; 10 nucleotides line up with TRBD1. Germline CDR1 is SGHTA and CDR2 is FQGTGA. J lost 5 bases, V lost 2 bases, and 2 bases had no gene match. This CDR3 contains 14 residues.

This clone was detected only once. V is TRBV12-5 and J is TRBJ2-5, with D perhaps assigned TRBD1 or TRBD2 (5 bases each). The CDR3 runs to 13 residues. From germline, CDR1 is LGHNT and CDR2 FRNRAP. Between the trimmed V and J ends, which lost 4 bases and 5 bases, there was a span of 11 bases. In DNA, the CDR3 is TGTGCTAGTGGTTATTACGGGGCGGAGACCCAGTACTTC. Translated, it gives CASGYYGAETQYF. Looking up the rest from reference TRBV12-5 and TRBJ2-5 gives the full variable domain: DARVTQTPRHKVTEMGQEVTMRCQPILGHNTVFWYRQTMMQGLELLAYFRNRAPLDDSGMPKDRFSAEMPDATLATLKIQPSEPRDSAVYFCASGYYGAETQYFGPGTRLLVL.

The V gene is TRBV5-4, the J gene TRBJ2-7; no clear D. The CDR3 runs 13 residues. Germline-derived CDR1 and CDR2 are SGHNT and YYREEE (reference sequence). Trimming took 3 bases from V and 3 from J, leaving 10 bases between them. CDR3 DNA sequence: TGTGCCAGCAGCTCGAAGACGGTCTACGAGCAGTACTTC. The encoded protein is CASSSKTVYEQYF.

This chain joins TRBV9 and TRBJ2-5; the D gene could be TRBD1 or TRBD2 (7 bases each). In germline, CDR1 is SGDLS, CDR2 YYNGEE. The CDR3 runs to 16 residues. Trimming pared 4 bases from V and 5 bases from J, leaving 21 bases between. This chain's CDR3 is CASSSPRGRGPETQYF. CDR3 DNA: TGTGCCAGCAGCTCTCCCCGTGGGAGGGGGCCGGAGACCCAGTACTTC.

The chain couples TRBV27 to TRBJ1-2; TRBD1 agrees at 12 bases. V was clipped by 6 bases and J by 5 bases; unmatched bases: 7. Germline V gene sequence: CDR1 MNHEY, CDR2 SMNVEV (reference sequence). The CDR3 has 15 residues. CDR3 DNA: TGTGCCAGCAGGGGACAGGGGGCTGGGCTGTATGGCTACACCTTC. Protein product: CASRGQGAGLYGYTF.

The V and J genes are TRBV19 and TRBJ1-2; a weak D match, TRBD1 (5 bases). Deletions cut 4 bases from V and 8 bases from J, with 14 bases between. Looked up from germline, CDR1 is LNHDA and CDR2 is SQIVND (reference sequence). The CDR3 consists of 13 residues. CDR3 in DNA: TGTGCCAGTAGTACCCCCCGGGGGATCGGCTACACCTTC. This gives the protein CASSTPRGIGYTF.

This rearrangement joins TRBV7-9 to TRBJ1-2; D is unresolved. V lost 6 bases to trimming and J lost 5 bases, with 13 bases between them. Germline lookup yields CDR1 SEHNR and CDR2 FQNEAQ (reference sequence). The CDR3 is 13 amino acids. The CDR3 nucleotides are TGTGCCAGCAGTCGTCATACCGATTATGGCTACACCTTC. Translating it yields CASSRHTDYGYTF.

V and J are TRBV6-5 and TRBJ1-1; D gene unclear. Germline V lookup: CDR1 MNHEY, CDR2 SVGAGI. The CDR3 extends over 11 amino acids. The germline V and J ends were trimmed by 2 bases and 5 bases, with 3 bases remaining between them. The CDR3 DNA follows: TGTGCCAGCAGTTACACAACTGAAGCTTTCTTT. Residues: CASSYTTEAFF.

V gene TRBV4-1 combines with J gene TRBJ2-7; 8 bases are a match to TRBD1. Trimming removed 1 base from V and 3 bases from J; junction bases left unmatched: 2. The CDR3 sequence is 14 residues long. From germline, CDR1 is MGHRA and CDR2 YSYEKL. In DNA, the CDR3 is TGCGCCAGCAGCCAAGTAGACAGGGGCTACGAGCAGTACTTC. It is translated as CASSQVDRGYEQYF.

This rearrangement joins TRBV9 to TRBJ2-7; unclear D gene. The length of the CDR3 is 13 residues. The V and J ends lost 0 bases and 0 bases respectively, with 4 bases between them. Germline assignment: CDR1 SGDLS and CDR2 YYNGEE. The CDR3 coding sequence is TGTGCCAGCAGCGTAGGTCCCTCCTACGAGCAGTACTTC. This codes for CASSVGPSYEQYF. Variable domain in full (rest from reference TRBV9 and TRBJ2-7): DSGVTQTPKHLITATGQRVTLRCSPRSGDLSVYWYQQSLDQGLQFLIQYYNGEERAKGNILERFSAQQFPDLHSELNLSSLELGDSALYFCASSVGPSYEQYFGPGTRLTVT.

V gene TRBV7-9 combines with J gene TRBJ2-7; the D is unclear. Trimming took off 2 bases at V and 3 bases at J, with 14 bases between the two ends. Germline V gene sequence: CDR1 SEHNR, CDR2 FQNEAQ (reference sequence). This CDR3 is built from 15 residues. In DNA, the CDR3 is TGTGCCAGCAGCTTATTTTCAGGAACCGGCTACGAGCAGTACTTC. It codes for CASSLFSGTGYEQYF.

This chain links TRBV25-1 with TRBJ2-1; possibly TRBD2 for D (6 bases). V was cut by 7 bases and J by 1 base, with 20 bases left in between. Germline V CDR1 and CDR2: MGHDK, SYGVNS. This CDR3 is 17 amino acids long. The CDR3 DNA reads TGTGCCAGCATAGGGCCCCCCCATGGGAGGTCCTACAATGAGCAGTTCTTC. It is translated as CASIGPPHGRSYNEQFF.

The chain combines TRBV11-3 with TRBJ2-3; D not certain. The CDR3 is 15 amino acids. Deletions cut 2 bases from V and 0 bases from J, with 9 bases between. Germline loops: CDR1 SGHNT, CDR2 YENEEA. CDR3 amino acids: CASSLFLGSTDTQYF. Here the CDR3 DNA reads TGTGCCAGCAGCTTATTTCTAGGTAGCACAGATACGCAGTATTTT.

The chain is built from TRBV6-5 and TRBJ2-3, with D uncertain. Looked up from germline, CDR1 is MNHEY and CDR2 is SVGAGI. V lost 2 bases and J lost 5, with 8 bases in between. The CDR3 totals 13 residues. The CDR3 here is CASSYQHRDTQYF. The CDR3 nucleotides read TGTGCCAGCAGTTACCAACACCGAGATACGCAGTATTTT.

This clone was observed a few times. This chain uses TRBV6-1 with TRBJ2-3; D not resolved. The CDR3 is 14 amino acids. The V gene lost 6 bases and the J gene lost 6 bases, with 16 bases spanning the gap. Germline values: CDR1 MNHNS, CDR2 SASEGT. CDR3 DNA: TGTGCCAGCAGGGTCGCCGCCGTTCTGGATACGCAGTATTTT. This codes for CASRVAAVLDTQYF.

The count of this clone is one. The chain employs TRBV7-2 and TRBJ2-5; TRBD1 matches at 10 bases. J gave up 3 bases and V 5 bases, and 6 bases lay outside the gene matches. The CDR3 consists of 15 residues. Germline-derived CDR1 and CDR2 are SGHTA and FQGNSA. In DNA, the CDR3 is TGTGCCAGCAGCCGGACCGGGACAGGGGAAGAGACCCAGTACTTC. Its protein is CASSRTGTGEETQYF.